This TCR beta chain derives from a study of CD8 T cells in Susac syndrome. After removal of 5 bases from V and 5 bases from J, the junction contained 12 bases not matched to a gene. Looked up from germline, CDR1 is MNHEY and CDR2 is SMNVEV (reference sequence). This CDR3 has 16 residues. In contrast to the negatively isolated CD8+ and CD4+ T cells, TEMRA cells were FACS-enriched. With random hexamers, reverse transcription was performed on roughly 0.45 to 1 ug of RNA. Using its own MiXCR run on the immunoSEQ multiplex PCR reads, TCRdb lists one record per CDR3 protein. The top ten hold 0.09% to 0.15% of the sample, which has some 400,000 distinct CDR3 sequences, 75% to 90% seen once.

The genes are TRBV27 and TRBJ2-3, with 8 nucleotides matching TRBD1. The sample comprised CD8+ T cells from PBMCs. The clonotype originates from a human donor with multiple sclerosis. The DNA for the CDR3 is TGTGCCAGCAGTCCCCAGGGGGCCATTGGGTTAGATACGCAGTATTTT. This translates into CASSPQGAIGLDTQYF.